This T cell receptor (beta chain) appears in the sequencing data of a study of control samples from healthy donors and cancer patients. Trimming left V 7 bases short and J 8 bases short, with 18 bases between. CDR1 and CDR2 (germline): SGHRS, YFSETQ. The CDR3 has 14 residues. The data were produced by immunoSEQ multiplex PCR, yet TCRdb's version contains in-frame clones alone and is incomplete. Among 100,000 to 150,000 clones listed, around nine tenths were seen once. The sample taken for sequencing was PBMCs. The chain has TRBV5-1 and TRBJ1-4; D might be TRBD1 (5 bases). The TCR sequence derives from a man in his fifties or sixties with head and neck cancer. Written as DNA, the CDR3 is TGCGCCAGCTGTGAACGGGGGTTACGGGAAAAACTGTTTTTT. This encodes CASCERGLREKLFF.